This entry lists 7 T cell receptor beta chains sequenced from one sample in a study of post-analysis software for immune sequencing data. Study conclusions and caveats: Five or six TRBV segments, TRBV5-6, TRBV5-1 and TRBV20-1 among them, were found more frequent in patients than controls.

Carried by the TCR beta cDNA libraries were unique molecular identifiers. TCRdb ran MiXCR on the PCR reads and lists one entry per CDR3 protein. The sample holds about 680,000 distinct CDR3 sequences, over 45% seen once. Their recognized antigens are unknown. Sequencing was carried out using blood. These receptors all come from a girl aged 2 to 10 with multiple sclerosis.

CDR3 sequence (DNA): TGCAGCATCGGGACGTGGAGAATCCAAGAGACCCAGTACTTC. It translates to CSIGTWRIQETQYF. The genes are TRBV29-1 and TRBJ2-5; D may be TRBD1 or TRBD2 (5 bases each). Germline V gives CDR1 SQVTM, CDR2 ANQGSEA. The CDR3 sequence is 14 residues long. Trimming stripped 8 bases from V and 1 base from J, with 17 bases between.

J is TRBJ1-2 and V is TRBV20-1; no definite D call. The V and J ends lost 3 bases and 2 bases respectively, with 13 bases between them. Germline V lookup: CDR1 DFQATT, CDR2 SNEGSKA (reference sequence). This CDR3 is 14 amino acids long. CDR3 in DNA: TGCAGTGCTAGGAGGGAAAGGGAGAACTATGGCTACACCTTC. Translated: CSARRERENYGYTF.

The genes are TRBV20-1 and TRBJ2-4, with D hard to call. The J call may be wrong; the DNA end is better matched by TRBJ2-5. This CDR3 is 11 amino acids long. Germline CDR1 and CDR2: DFQATT and SNEGSKA (reference sequence). CDR3 loop: CSYHSQETQYF. DNA for the CDR3: TGCAGTTACCACAGCCAAGAGACCCAGTACTTC.

This clonotype appeared a few times. The chain recombines TRBV28 with TRBJ2-6; perhaps TRBD1 as D (6 bases). Trimming stripped 6 bases from V and 0 bases from J, with 12 bases between. The CDR3 length is 16 residues. Germline-derived CDR1 and CDR2 are MDHEN and SYDVKM. CDR3 in amino acids: CASSLAGVSGANVLTF. The DNA of the CDR3 is TGTGCCAGCAGCCTCGCAGGGGTCTCTGGGGCCAACGTCCTGACTTTC.

The chain employs TRBV7-2 and TRBJ1-1, with D possibly TRBD1 on 5 matching bases. Germline V gene data show CDR1 as SGHTA and CDR2 as FQGNSA. Deletions cut 5 bases from V and 0 bases from J, with 16 bases between. The length of the CDR3 is 16 residues. CDR3 in amino acids: CASSLNRDLMNTEAFF. The CDR3 region has the DNA TGTGCCAGCAGCCTTAACCGGGACCTAATGAACACTGAAGCTTTCTTT.

CDR3 in amino acids: CASSPQRGDLSTDTQYF. As DNA, the CDR3 is TGTGCCAGCTCACCACAGCGAGGGGACCTTAGCACAGATACGCAGTATTTT. The J gene is TRBJ2-3, the V gene TRBV18; the D call may be TRBD1 or TRBD2 (5 bases each). The V end was cut by 1 base, the J end by 0 bases, with 14 bases between. The CDR3 has 17 residues. The germline V gene encodes CDR1 KGHSH and CDR2 LQKENI.

The chain joins TRBV7-9 to TRBJ2-1; TRBD1 is a possible D gene (6 bases). V shed 4 bases and J shed 5 bases, with 21 bases lying between them. Germline lookup yields CDR1 SEHNR and CDR2 FQNEAQ (reference sequence). The CDR3 is 17 amino acids. The CDR3 region is CASSSTATRGWHNEQFF. DNA for the CDR3: TGTGCCAGCAGCTCAACTGCCACTAGGGGGTGGCACAATGAGCAGTTCTTC.